This T cell receptor beta chain appears in the sequencing data of a study of T cell repertoires in cytomegalovirus infection. The overall study: Public TCR beta signatures provided an indication of both CMV infection and a matching HLA type.

Overall study findings and caveats: Based on cumulative public TCR beta family frequency, carriers of CMV plus the relevant HLA were identified. Ex vivo, HLA-C-restricted CMV-specific TCR beta clonotypes prevailed over the rest of the response.

About this clonotype: Its antigen remains unidentified.

The trim removed 3 bases at V and 4 bases at J, leaving 7 bases unmatched. Germline V gene lookup returns CDR1 DFQATT and CDR2 SNEGSKA (reference sequence). This CDR3 has 14 residues. TCRdb independently ran MiXCR on the reads; one entry per CDR3 protein. The sample consists of roughly 500,000 distinct CDR3 sequences, 30% to 40% of them appearing once. This material consisted of cultured PBMCs, taken from culture after CMV antigen stimulation. This chain joins TRBV20-1 and TRBJ2-5, with 8 bases that match TRBD2. This TCR was recovered from a human donor in good health (CMV status not recorded). Some clones in this sample may be carry-over from other donors' samples. The CDR3 DNA reads TGCAGTGCTAGGCCCGGACTAGCCCTAGAGACCCAGTACTTC. It encodes CSARPGLALETQYF.